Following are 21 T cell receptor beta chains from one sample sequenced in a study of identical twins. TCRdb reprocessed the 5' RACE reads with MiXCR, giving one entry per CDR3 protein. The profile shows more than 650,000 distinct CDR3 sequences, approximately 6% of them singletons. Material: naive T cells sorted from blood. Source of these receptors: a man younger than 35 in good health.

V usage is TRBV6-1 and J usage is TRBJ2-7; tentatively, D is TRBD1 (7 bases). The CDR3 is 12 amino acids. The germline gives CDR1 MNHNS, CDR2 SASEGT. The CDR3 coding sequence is TGTCCAGGCGGGACAGACCTATACGAGCAGTACGTC. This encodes CPGGTDLYEQYV.

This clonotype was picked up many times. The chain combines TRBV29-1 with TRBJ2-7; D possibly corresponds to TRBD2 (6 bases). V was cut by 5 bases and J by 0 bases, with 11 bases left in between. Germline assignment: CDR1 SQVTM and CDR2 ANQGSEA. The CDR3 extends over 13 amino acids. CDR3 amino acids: CSVKGGSSYEQYF. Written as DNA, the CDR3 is TGCAGCGTTAAGGGAGGCAGCTCCTACGAGCAGTACTTC.

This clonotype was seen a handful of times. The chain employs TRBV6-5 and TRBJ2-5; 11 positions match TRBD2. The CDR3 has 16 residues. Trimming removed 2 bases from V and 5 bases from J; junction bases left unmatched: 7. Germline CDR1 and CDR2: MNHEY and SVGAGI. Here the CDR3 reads CASSYRSIAGGETQYF. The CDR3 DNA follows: TGTGCCAGCAGTTACCGCTCCATAGCGGGAGGGGAGACCCAGTACTTC.

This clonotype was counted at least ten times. The CDR3 region is CASSFRGITDTQYF. The DNA of the CDR3 is TGTGCCAGCAGCTTCCGTGGTATCACAGATACGCAGTATTTT. The rearrangement joins TRBV7-8 to TRBJ2-3; no clear D gene. The CDR3 runs 14 residues. Germline assignment: CDR1 SGHVS and CDR2 FQNEAQ. V gave up 3 bases and J gave up 2 bases, with 9 bases separating them.

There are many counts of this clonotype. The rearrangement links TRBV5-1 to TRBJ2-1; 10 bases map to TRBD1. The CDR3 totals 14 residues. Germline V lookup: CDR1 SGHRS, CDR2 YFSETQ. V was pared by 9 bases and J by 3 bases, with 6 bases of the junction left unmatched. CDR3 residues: CATGRDRGYNEQFF. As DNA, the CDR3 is TGCGCCACCGGACGGGACAGGGGCTACAATGAGCAGTTCTTC.

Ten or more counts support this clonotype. The CDR3, as DNA: TGTGCCAGCAGTGAAGCCCCGACAGGGGACAATGAGCAGTTCTTC. It codes for CASSEAPTGDNEQFF. The J gene is TRBJ2-1, the V gene TRBV2, with 8 bases identical to TRBD1. Germline V lookup: CDR1 SNHLY, CDR2 FYNNEI. V shed 0 bases, J shed 5 bases, and the junction held 3 bases outside the gene matches. CDR3 size: 15 residues.

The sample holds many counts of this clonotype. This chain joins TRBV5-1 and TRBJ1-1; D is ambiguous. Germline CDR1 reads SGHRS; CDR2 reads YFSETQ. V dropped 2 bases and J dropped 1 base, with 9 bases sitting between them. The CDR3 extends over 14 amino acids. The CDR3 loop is CASSFGEWNTEAFF. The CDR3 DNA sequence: TGCGCCAGCAGCTTTGGGGAATGGAACACTGAAGCTTTCTTT.

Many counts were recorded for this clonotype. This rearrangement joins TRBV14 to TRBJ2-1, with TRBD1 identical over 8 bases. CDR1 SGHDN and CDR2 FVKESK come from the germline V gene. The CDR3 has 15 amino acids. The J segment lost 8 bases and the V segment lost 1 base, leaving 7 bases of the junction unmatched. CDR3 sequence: CASSQAQGVGYEQFF. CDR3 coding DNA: TGTGCCAGCAGCCAAGCACAGGGGGTAGGCTATGAGCAGTTCTTC.

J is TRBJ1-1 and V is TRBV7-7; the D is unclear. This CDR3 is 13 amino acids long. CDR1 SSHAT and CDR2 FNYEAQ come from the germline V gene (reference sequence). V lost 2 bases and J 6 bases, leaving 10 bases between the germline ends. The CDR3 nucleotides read TGTGCCAGCAGCTTACGGGTCGGCTCTGAAGCTTTCTTT. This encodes CASSLRVGSEAFF.

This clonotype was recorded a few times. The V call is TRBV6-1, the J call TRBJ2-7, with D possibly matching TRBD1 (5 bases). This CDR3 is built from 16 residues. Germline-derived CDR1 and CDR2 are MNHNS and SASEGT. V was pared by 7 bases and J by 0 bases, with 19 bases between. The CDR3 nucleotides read TGTGCCAGCATGGGGTTCGGCAGGGATAGCTCCTACGAGCAGTACTTC. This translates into CASMGFGRDSSYEQYF.

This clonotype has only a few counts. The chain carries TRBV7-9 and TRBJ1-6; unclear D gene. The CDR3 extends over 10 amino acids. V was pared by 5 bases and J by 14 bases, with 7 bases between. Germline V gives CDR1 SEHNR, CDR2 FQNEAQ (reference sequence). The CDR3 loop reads CASSARSLHF. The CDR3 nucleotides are TGTGCCAGCAGCGCCCGCTCCCTCCACTTT.

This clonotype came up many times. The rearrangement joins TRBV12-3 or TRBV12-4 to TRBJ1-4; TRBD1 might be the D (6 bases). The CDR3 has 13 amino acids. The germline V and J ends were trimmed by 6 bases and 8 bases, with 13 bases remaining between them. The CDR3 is CASSKQGREKLFF. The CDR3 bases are TGTGCCAGCAGCAAACAGGGTCGAGAAAAACTGTTTTTT.

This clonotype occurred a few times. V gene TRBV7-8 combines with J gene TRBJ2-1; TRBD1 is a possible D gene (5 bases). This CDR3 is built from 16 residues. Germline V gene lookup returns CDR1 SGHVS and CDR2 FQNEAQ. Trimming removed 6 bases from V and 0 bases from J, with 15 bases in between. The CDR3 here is CASRQLGQTSYNEQFF. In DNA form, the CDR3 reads TGTGCCAGCAGACAACTTGGACAAACCTCCTACAATGAGCAGTTCTTC.

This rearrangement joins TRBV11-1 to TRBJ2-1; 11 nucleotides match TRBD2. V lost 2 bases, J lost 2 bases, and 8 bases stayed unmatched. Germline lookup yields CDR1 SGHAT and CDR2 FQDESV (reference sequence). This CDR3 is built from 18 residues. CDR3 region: CASSLQNLSGRAYNEQFF. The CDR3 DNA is TGTGCCAGCAGCTTACAGAACCTTAGCGGGAGGGCCTACAATGAGCAGTTCTTC.

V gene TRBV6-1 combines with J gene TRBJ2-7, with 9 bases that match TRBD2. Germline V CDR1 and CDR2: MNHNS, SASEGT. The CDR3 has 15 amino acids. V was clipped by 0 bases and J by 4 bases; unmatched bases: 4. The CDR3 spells CASSEAPSGIYEQYV. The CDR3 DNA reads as TGTGCCAGCAGTGAAGCCCCTAGCGGGATATACGAGCAGTACGTC.

Written as DNA, the CDR3 is TGCGCCAGCAGCCAAGACCCACTAGCGGGAGTTAACAATGAGCAGTTCTTC. Protein product: CASSQDPLAGVNNEQFF. The J gene is TRBJ2-1, the V gene TRBV4-3; 11 bases align to TRBD2. Germline V lookup: CDR1 LGHNA, CDR2 YSLEER. V shed 0 bases and J 5 bases; nucleotides not matched to a gene: 6. The CDR3 spans 17 residues.

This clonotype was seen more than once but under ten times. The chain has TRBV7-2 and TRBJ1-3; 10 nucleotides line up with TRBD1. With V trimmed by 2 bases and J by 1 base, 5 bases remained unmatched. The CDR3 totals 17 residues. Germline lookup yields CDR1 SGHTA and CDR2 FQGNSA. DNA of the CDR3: TGTGCCAGCAGCTTAACGTCGGGACAGGGGTCTGGAAACACCATATATTTT. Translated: CASSLTSGQGSGNTIYF.

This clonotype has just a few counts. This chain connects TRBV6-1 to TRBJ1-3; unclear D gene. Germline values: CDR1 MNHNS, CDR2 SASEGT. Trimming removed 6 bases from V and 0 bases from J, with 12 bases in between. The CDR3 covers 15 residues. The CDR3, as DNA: TGTGCCAGCAGGAGGTCCAATCTCTCTGGAAACACCATATATTTT. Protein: CASRRSNLSGNTIYF.

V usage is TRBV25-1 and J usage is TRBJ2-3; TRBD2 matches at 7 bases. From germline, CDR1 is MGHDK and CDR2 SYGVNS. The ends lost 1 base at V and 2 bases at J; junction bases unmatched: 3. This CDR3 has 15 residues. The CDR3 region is CASSESGGSTDTQYF. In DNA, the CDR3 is TGTGCCAGCAGTGAATCGGGGGGTTCCACAGATACGCAGTATTTT.

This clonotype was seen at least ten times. The DNA of the CDR3 is TGTGCCAGCAGCTTCCGAGGACTAGCGGGAGACGGTACGCAGTATTTT. Translating it yields CASSFRGLAGDGTQYF. The chain joins TRBV5-6 to TRBJ2-3, with 13 bases matching TRBD2. The CDR3 is 16 amino acids. Germline V gene lookup returns CDR1 SGHDT and CDR2 YYEEEE. V was clipped by 2 bases and J by 8 bases; unmatched bases: 8.

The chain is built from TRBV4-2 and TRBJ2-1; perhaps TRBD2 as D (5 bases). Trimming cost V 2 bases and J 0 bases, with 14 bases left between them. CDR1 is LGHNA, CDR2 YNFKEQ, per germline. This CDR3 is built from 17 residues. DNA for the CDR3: TGTGCCAGCAGCCAATCGTGGACTTTGAGCTCCTACAATGAGCAGTTCTTC. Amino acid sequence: CASSQSWTLSSYNEQFF.